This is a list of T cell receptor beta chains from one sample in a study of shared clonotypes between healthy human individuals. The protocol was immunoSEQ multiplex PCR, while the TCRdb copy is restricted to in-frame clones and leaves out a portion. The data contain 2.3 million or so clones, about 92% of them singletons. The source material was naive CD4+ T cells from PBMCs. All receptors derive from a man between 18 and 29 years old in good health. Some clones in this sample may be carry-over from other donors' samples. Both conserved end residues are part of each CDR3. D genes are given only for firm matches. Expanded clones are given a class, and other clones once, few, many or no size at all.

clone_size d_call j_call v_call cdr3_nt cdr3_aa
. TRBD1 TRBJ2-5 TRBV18 TGTGCCAGCTCCTTGGGACAGCAAGAGACCCAGTACTTC CASSLGQQETQYF
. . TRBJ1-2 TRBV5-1 TGCGCCAGCAGCAGTGGTGGGAGTGATGGCTACACCTTC CASSSGGSDGYTF
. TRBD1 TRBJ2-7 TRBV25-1 TGTGCCAGCAGCCCCACCCCGGGACAGGGGGCCGACGAGCAGTACTTC CASSPTPGQGADEQYF
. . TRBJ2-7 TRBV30 TGTGCCTGGAGTGTACTAGGGGGTAGGGGCTCCTACGAGCAGTACTTC CAWSVLGGRGSYEQYF
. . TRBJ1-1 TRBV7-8 TGTGCCAGCAGCTTGGACAGTGCGACTGAAGCTTTCTTT CASSLDSATEAFF
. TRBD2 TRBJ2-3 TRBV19 TGTGCCAGTAGACCAAGCGGGAGGACTGTAGATACGCAGTATTTT CASRPSGRTVDTQYF
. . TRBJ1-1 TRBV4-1 TGCGCCAGCAGTAACTGGCAGAGCGCGATGAACACTGAAGCTTTCTTT CASSNWQSAMNTEAFF
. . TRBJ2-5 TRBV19 TGTGCCACCAGTGGAGGCGGAGGACAAGAGACCCAGTACTTC CATSGGGGQETQYF
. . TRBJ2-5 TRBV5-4 TGTGCCAGCAGCTTGGCTCGGGGGTACCAAGAGACCCAGTACTTC CASSLARGYQETQYF
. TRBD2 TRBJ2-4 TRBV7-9 TGTGCCAGCAGCTACCCCGTGGGGGGGGAAAACATTCAGTACTTC CASSYPVGGENIQYF
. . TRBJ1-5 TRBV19 TGTGCCAGTAGTCGGGGGGCTAGCAATCAGCCCCAGCATTTT CASSRGASNQPQHF
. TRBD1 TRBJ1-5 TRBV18 TGTGCCAGCTCACCACCTCCAGGGGGTTCGAAATCGACGGCCCAGCATTTT CASSPPPGGSKSTAQHF
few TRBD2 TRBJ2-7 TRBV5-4 TGTGCCAGCAGCTCCGGACTAGCGGGATCCTACGAGCAGTACTTC CASSSGLAGSYEQYF
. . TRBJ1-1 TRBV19 TGTGCCAGTAGGCACAGGGATCTAGGTAACACTGAAGCTTTCTTT CASRHRDLGNTEAFF
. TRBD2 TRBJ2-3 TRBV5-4 TGTGCCAGCAGTCTAGCGGGAATGACAGATACGCAGTATTTT CASSLAGMTDTQYF